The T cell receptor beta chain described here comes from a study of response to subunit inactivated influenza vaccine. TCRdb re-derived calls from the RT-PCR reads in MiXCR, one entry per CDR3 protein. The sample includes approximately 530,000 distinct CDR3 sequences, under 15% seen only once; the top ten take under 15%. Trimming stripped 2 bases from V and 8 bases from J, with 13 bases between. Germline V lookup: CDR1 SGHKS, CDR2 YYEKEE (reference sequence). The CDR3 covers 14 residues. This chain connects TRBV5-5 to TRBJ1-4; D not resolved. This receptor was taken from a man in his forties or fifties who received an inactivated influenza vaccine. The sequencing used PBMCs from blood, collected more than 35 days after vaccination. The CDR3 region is CASSLYGSAEKLFF. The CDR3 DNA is TGTGCCAGCAGCTTATACGGCAGTGCCGAAAAACTGTTTTTT.